These T cell receptor beta chains were read from a single sample in a study of CD8+ T cells in alopecia areata. Assay: immunoSEQ multiplex PCR; the TCRdb copy retains only in-frame clones and omits some. The sample has roughly 250,000 clones; over 45% are singletons. Sequenced material: CD4+ T cells sorted from blood, taken at week 52, from a patient treated with tofacitinib. All receptors derive from a human donor with alopecia areata. CDR3s include the opening cysteine and the closing phenylalanine or tryptophan. D genes are given only for firm matches. For some rows the clone size is stated as once, few or many, or as a class when expanded; others skip it.

V gene	D gene	J gene	clone size	CDR3 DNA	CDR3 protein
TRBV7-2	NA	TRBJ2-7	NA	TGTGCCAGCAGCTCCTACGACATTGGAAGCTCCTACGAGCAGTACTTC	CASSSYDIGSSYEQYF
TRBV9	NA	TRBJ1-2	NA	TGTGCCAGCGCGGCGGGACCCGATAACTATGGCTACACCTTC	CASAAGPDNYGYTF
TRBV27	TRBD2	TRBJ2-5	NA	TGTGCCAGCAGTTTGGGACTAGCGGGGGGAAGAGAGACCCAGTACTTC	CASSLGLAGGRETQYF
TRBV4-3	NA	TRBJ1-1	few	TGCGCCAGCAGCCCTGCAGGGGCCGGGGTTGAAGCTTTCTTT	CASSPAGAGVEAFF
TRBV10-3	TRBD2	TRBJ2-3	few	TGTGCCACCTCTAGCGGGGGGGACGCAGATACGCAGTATTTT	CATSSGGDADTQYF
TRBV18	NA	TRBJ2-5	few	TGTGCCAGCTCACCAGATTGGCAGGGTGAGACCCAGTACTTC	CASSPDWQGETQYF
TRBV9	NA	TRBJ1-2	NA	TGTGCCAGCAGCCCTTCCGGGACACGGCCAGGAGGCTACACCTTC	CASSPSGTRPGGYTF
TRBV30	TRBD1	TRBJ2-1	few	TGTGCCTGGAGCCCCGGGACAGGGTACAATGAGCAGTTCTTC	CAWSPGTGYNEQFF
TRBV29-1	NA	TRBJ2-7	NA	TGCAGCGCCCAGTTCGGGGACGAGCAGTACTTC	CSAQFGDEQYF
TRBV29-1	NA	TRBJ2-7	NA	TGCAGCGTTGCCCCAGGGGACGAGCAGTACTTC	CSVAPGDEQYF
TRBV30	NA	TRBJ1-3	NA	TGTGCCTGGCGGGACTCTGGAAACACCATATATTTT	CAWRDSGNTIYF
TRBV11-2	TRBD1	TRBJ1-2	NA	TGTGCCAGCAGCTCTCTGGACAGGGGATCTAACTATGGCTACACCTTC	CASSSLDRGSNYGYTF
TRBV5-6	TRBD1	TRBJ1-2	NA	TGTGCCAGCAGCCGACCGGGACAGGGGAGCTATGGCTACACCTTC	CASSRPGQGSYGYTF
TRBV30	NA	TRBJ2-1	few	TGTGCCTGGGCGCGGGGAAGCTCCTACAATGAGCAGTTCTTC	CAWARGSSYNEQFF
TRBV6-6	NA	TRBJ1-5	NA	TGTGCCAGCAGTTCCGAGCCCCAGCATTTT	CASSSEPQHF
TRBV25-1	NA	TRBJ1-6	few	TGTGCCAGCAGTGGTCGCTCCTATAATTCACCCCTCCACTTT	CASSGRSYNSPLHF
TRBV7-2	NA	TRBJ2-2	NA	TGTGCCAGCAGCTCTCGGGACCACACCGGGGAGCTGTTTTTT	CASSSRDHTGELFF
TRBV7-2	NA	TRBJ1-1	NA	TGTGCCAGCAGCCCGCAACGGGGAACTGAAGCTTTCTTT	CASSPQRGTEAFF
TRBV9	NA	TRBJ2-3	NA	TGTGCCAGCAGCGTAGAGGCTCACGGGGGGCGAGGCACAGATACGCAGTATTTT	CASSVEAHGGRGTDTQYF
TRBV30	TRBD1	TRBJ2-1	NA	TGTGCCTGGATACCCGGACAGGGTCAAAATGAGCAGTTCTTC	CAWIPGQGQNEQFF
TRBV6-5	NA	TRBJ2-3	NA	TGTGCCAGCAGTTACTCGTCTAGCACAGATACGCAGTATTTT	CASSYSSSTDTQYF
TRBV29-1	NA	TRBJ2-3	NA	TGCACCGGGGGATCTGAAGATACGCAGTATTTT	CTGGSEDTQYF
TRBV29-1	TRBD1	TRBJ2-5	NA	TGCAGCGTTGAAGGGTACCGTTGGACAGGGGGCGCAGAGACCCAGTACTTC	CSVEGYRWTGGAETQYF
TRBV7-3	NA	TRBJ2-3	NA	TGTGCCAGCAGCTTACAGCTAGCTAGCACAGATACGCAGTATTTT	CASSLQLASTDTQYF
TRBV5-6	NA	TRBJ1-1	NA	TGTGCCAGCAGCGCCACAGGGAACACTGAAGCTTTCTTT	CASSATGNTEAFF
TRBV20-1	NA	TRBJ2-3	NA	TGCAGTGCTCAAAGGCTAGATACGCAGTATTTT	CSAQRLDTQYF
TRBV18	NA	TRBJ2-7	NA	TGTGCCAGCTCACCGCTGAAGGGTTCCTCCTACGAGCAGTACTTC	CASSPLKGSSYEQYF
TRBV4-3	NA	TRBJ2-7	NA	TGCGCCAGCAGCCGGGCTGAGCGTCGAAGGGTTCCCTACTACGAGCAGTACTTC	CASSRAERRRVPYYEQYF
TRBV6-5	NA	TRBJ2-7	NA	TGTGCCAGCAGTCGGCACGGACTGGGTTCCTACGAGCAGTACTTC	CASSRHGLGSYEQYF
TRBV5-1	TRBD1	TRBJ1-1	many	TGCGCCAGCAGCGTTACGACAGGGAGGTCCACTGAAGCTTTCTTT	CASSVTTGRSTEAFF
TRBV29-1	NA	TRBJ2-7	NA	TGCAGCGTAGGGGCCACGTACGAGCAGTACTTC	CSVGATYEQYF
TRBV7-9	TRBD2	TRBJ2-5	NA	TGTGCCAGCAGCCCATTAGCGGGGGGTCTTCAAGAGACCCAGTACTTC	CASSPLAGGLQETQYF
TRBV7-2	NA	TRBJ2-5	NA	TGTGCCAGCAGCTTAGGCCTTACGGCCGGCCAAGAGACCCAGTACTTC	CASSLGLTAGQETQYF
TRBV6-6	NA	TRBJ2-7	NA	TGTGCCAGCAGAAGGACAGCTACCTACGAGCAGTACTTC	CASRRTATYEQYF
TRBV7-2	NA	TRBJ1-5	NA	TGTGCCAGCAGCTTATCTGGGAGTCAGCCCCAGCATTTT	CASSLSGSQPQHF
TRBV12-5	NA	TRBJ2-5	NA	TGTGCTAGTGGTTTCCGGGAGCGGGAGACCCAGTACTTC	CASGFRERETQYF
TRBV28	NA	TRBJ1-2	NA	TGTGCCAGCACTCAGTATTTGGGATTGGGTGGCTACACCTTC	CASTQYLGLGGYTF
TRBV6-5	NA	TRBJ1-6	once	TGTGCCAGCAGTTACGGGCAGGGTGGATCACCCCTCCACTTT	CASSYGQGGSPLHF
TRBV14	NA	TRBJ2-7	few	TGTGCCAGCAGCCAAGTAGGGTCTACGGGAGAGCAGTACTTC	CASSQVGSTGEQYF
TRBV14	TRBD2	TRBJ2-1	NA	TGTGCCAGCAGCCAACCGGGCCGGACTAGCGGGGGATACAATGAGCAGTTCTTC	CASSQPGRTSGGYNEQFF
TRBV6-6	NA	TRBJ2-5	once	TGTGCCAGCGCCACCCCTGGAGAGACCCAGTACTTC	CASATPGETQYF
TRBV30	NA	TRBJ1-2	NA	TGTGCCTGGAGTACCCACACCGGATCTAACTATGGCTACACCTTC	CAWSTHTGSNYGYTF
TRBV27	NA	TRBJ2-3	once	TGTGCCAGCGCCTGGGAGCTACCCACAGATACGCAGTATTTT	CASAWELPTDTQYF
TRBV30	NA	TRBJ1-2	once	TGTGCCTGGAGTCGGGCAGGGTTTTATGGCTACACCTTC	CAWSRAGFYGYTF
TRBV10-3	NA	TRBJ1-5	few	TGTGCCATCAGAACAGGGAATCAGCCCCAGCATTTT	CAIRTGNQPQHF
TRBV30	NA	TRBJ1-1	NA	TGTGGGGCGGGGGACACTGAAGCTTTCTTT	CGAGDTEAFF
TRBV29-1	TRBD2	TRBJ2-2	NA	TGCAGCGTTACTAGCGGACCCGGGGAGCTGTTTTTT	CSVTSGPGELFF
TRBV9	TRBD1	TRBJ1-2	NA	TGTGCCAGCAGCGTACGACAGGGGAGCGGCTACACCTTC	CASSVRQGSGYTF
TRBV12-5	NA	TRBJ2-2	NA	TGTGCTAGTGGTTTGGGCGGACCGGCCGGGGAGCTGTTTTTT	CASGLGGPAGELFF
TRBV10-2	NA	TRBJ2-5	few	TGCGCCAGCAGTGAAGGAGAGACCCAGTACTTC	CASSEGETQYF
TRBV5-6	TRBD1	TRBJ1-5	NA	TGTGCCAGCAGCTCATATGGGACAGGGGGCCATCAGCCCCAGCATTTT	CASSSYGTGGHQPQHF
TRBV29-1	TRBD1	TRBJ2-7	NA	TGCAGCGTCACCGAAGGGGGCCACGAGCAGTACTTC	CSVTEGGHEQYF
TRBV6-5	TRBD1	TRBJ2-7	NA	TGTGCCAGCAGTCACGGACAGGGGGCCTACGAGCAGTACTTC	CASSHGQGAYEQYF
TRBV20-1	NA	TRBJ2-7	NA	TGCAGTGCTAAACTAGGGGCCGAGCAGTACTTC	CSAKLGAEQYF
TRBV10-3	NA	TRBJ1-2	medium-sized	TGTGCCACCCAGGAAAACTATGGCTACACCTTC	CATQENYGYTF